This T cell receptor beta chain was documented in a study of blood T cell repertoires in COVID-19. Unmatched junction bases numbered 11, after V lost 8 bases and J lost 4 bases. Germline values: CDR1 MDHEN, CDR2 SYDVKM. CDR3 length: 16 residues. Repertoires were generated with immunoSEQ multiplex PCR, while TCRdb's copy carries only in-frame clones and drops some. This sample has roughly 500,000 clones; 88% occur once, and the top ten carry 8% to 9.5%. The chain links TRBV28 to TRBJ1-2; the match to TRBD1 covers 12 bases. Specimen: PBMCs or T cells enriched from blood (not recorded which). The receptor comes from a woman in her sixties or seventies who had recovered from COVID-19. In DNA, the CDR3 is TGTGCCAGCGCTGGGACAGGGGGCGCATCGGCCTATGGCTACACCTTC. Translating it yields CASAGTGGASAYGYTF.